One sample yielded the 31 T cell receptor beta chains listed below, sequenced in a study of blood T cell repertoires in COVID-19. The data were produced by immunoSEQ multiplex PCR, yet TCRdb's version contains in-frame clones alone and is incomplete. The data hold some 180,000 clones, with 70% to 90% observed a single time. The specimen sequenced was peripheral blood. All receptors derive from a man aged 50 to 59 with COVID-19, enrolled during active disease.

The genes are TRBV19 and TRBJ1-5; D is undetermined. The CDR3 length is 13 residues. Trimming shortened V by 1 base and J by 5 bases, and 6 bases separated the two germline ends. Germline V gives CDR1 LNHDA, CDR2 SQIVND (reference sequence). The CDR3 protein is CASSIVSDQPQHF. The CDR3 region has the DNA TGTGCCAGTAGTATAGTCAGTGATCAGCCCCAGCATTTT.

This chain uses TRBV27 with TRBJ2-7; no reliable D call. The CDR3 sequence is 14 residues long. Trimming took off 1 base at V and 2 bases at J, with 9 bases between the two ends. The germline V gene has CDR1 MNHEY and CDR2 SMNVEV (reference sequence). The CDR3 reads CASSLFGGAYEQYF. The CDR3 DNA follows: TGTGCCAGCAGTTTATTTGGCGGTGCCTACGAGCAGTACTTC.

Comments on this clone: Other DNA sequences of this sample code for an identical CDR3. The chain has TRBV5-1 and TRBJ2-5; TRBD2 aligns across 9 bases. Germline V lookup: CDR1 SGHRS, CDR2 YFSETQ. J lost 0 bases, V lost 0 bases, and 0 bases had no gene match. The length of the CDR3 is 15 residues. CDR3 nucleotide sequence: TGCGCCAGCAGCTTGGGACTAGCGGACCAAGAGACCCAGTACTTC. The encoded protein is CASSLGLADQETQYF.

In its sample, this clone was seen once. The chain is built from TRBV4-3 and TRBJ2-7; 9 nucleotides line up with TRBD1. Germline CDR1 reads LGHNA; CDR2 reads YSLEER. This CDR3 has 14 residues. V dropped 4 bases and J dropped 4; count of bases not matched to a gene: 5. This chain's CDR3 is CASSLGQGIYEQYF. For the CDR3, the DNA is TGCGCCAGCAGCCTAGGACAGGGGATTTACGAGCAGTACTTC.

V is TRBV7-2 and J is TRBJ2-5, with D maybe TRBD1 (6 bases). The CDR3 loop spans 15 amino acids. The germline V gene has CDR1 SGHTA and CDR2 FQGNSA. V lost 4 bases, J lost 5 bases, and 17 bases lay in between. CDR3: CASSSRVAGAETQYF. The DNA of the CDR3 is TGTGCCAGCAGCTCCCGGGTGGCAGGGGCCGAGACCCAGTACTTC.

With respect to this clone: The same CDR3 is also encoded by other DNA sequences in this sample. V usage is TRBV7-3 and J usage is TRBJ2-3; D is possibly TRBD2 (6 bases). Germline V gene sequence: CDR1 SGHTA, CDR2 FQGTGA. V lost 5 bases and J lost 3, with 12 bases in between. The CDR3 totals 14 residues. CDR3 DNA: TGTGCCAGCAGCCCAGGTGGGGGGACAGATACGCAGTATTTT. As protein: CASSPGGGTDTQYF.

The chain combines TRBV2 with TRBJ1-2; TRBD1 might be the D (5 bases). Trimming took 7 bases from V and 4 from J, leaving 22 bases between them. The CDR3 extends over 16 amino acids. The germline gives CDR1 SNHLY, CDR2 FYNNEI. This chain's CDR3 is CASTFGRGIQFYGYTF. The CDR3 bases are TGTGCCAGCACTTTCGGACGGGGGATACAATTCTATGGCTACACCTTC.

This chain joins TRBV28 and TRBJ1-2; D is ambiguous. Trimming cost V 3 bases and J 7 bases, with 9 bases left between them. This CDR3 has 12 residues. Looked up from germline, CDR1 is MDHEN and CDR2 is SYDVKM. The CDR3 nucleotides read TGTGCCAGCAGTTTCCGGGGAGCTGGCTACACCTTC. It is translated as CASSFRGAGYTF.

The genes are TRBV6-2 or TRBV6-3 and TRBJ2-7; no clear D. V lost 0 bases, J lost 2 bases, and 11 bases lay in between. Germline V CDR1 and CDR2: MNHEY, SVGEGT. CDR3 length: 15 amino acids. CDR3 sequence (DNA): TGTGCCAGCAGTTACTCGTTCAATAGCCCCTACGAGCAGTACTTC. Translating it yields CASSYSFNSPYEQYF.

Turning to this clone: Compared with germline, one end of the junction differs, possibly owing to a read error. The CDR3 loop is CASRDPGHNTDTQYF. The CDR3 DNA sequence: TGTGCTAGCAGGGACCCGGGACATAACACAGATACGCAGTATTTT. This chain uses TRBV2 with TRBJ2-3; TRBD1 is a possible D gene (6 bases). The CDR3 totals 15 residues. The germline V gene has CDR1 SNHLY and CDR2 FYNNEI. Together with reference TRBV2 and TRBJ2-3, the CDR3 gives the full variable domain: EPEVTQTPSHQVTQMGQEVILRCVPISNHLYFYWYRQILGQKVEFLVSFYNNEISEKSEIFDDQFSVERPDGSNFTLKIRSTKLEDSAMYFCASRDPGHNTDTQYFGPGTRLTVL.

The rearrangement joins TRBV6-6 to TRBJ2-7, with 10 nucleotides matching TRBD2. The CDR3 covers 14 residues. The V gene's germline CDR1 is MNHNY and CDR2 SVGAGI (reference sequence). The V gene end was trimmed by 6 bases and the J gene end by 2 bases; junction bases not matched to a gene: 4. The chain's CDR3 is CASRGSGGTYEQYF. DNA for the CDR3: TGTGCCAGCAGAGGTAGCGGGGGGACCTACGAGCAGTACTTC.

The V and J genes are TRBV7-3 and TRBJ1-1; D gene uncertain. The CDR3 totals 13 residues. Germline V gene sequence: CDR1 SGHTA, CDR2 FQGTGA. V lost 2 bases to trimming and J lost 1 base, with 5 bases between them. In DNA form, the CDR3 reads TGTGCCAGCAGCTTAGACACGAACACTGAAGCTTTCTTT. The encoded protein is CASSLDTNTEAFF.

The rearrangement uses TRBV6-5 and TRBJ2-3; 8 bases line up with TRBD1. J gave up 3 bases and V 2 bases, and 1 base lay outside the gene matches. Germline loops: CDR1 MNHEY, CDR2 SVGAGI. The CDR3 runs to 14 residues. The chain's CDR3 is CASSYGDRTDTQYF. The CDR3 DNA sequence: TGTGCCAGCAGTTACGGGGACAGGACAGATACGCAGTATTTT.

The V call is TRBV5-4, the J call TRBJ1-2; 8 bases map to TRBD1. This CDR3 has 14 amino acids. CDR1 is SGHNT, CDR2 YYREEE, per germline (reference sequence). V was pared by 4 bases and J by 4 bases, with 6 bases of the junction left unmatched. CDR3 in amino acids: CASSPRQGTYGYTF. The CDR3, as DNA: TGTGCCAGCAGCCCGAGACAGGGGACCTATGGCTACACCTTC. The whole variable domain, remainder taken from reference TRBV5-4 and TRBJ1-2, is ETGVTQSPTHLIKTRGQQVTLRCSSQSGHNTVSWYQQALGQGPQFIFQYYREEENGRGNFPPRFSGLQFPNYSSELNVNALELDDSALYLCASSPRQGTYGYTFGSGTRLTVV.

This rearrangement joins TRBV3-1 (or the pseudogene TRBV3-2) to TRBJ1-1; D ambiguous. V lost 5 bases to trimming and J lost 11 bases, with 18 bases between them. This CDR3 spans 13 amino acids. Germline CDR1 is LGHDT and CDR2 is YNNKEL (reference sequence). CDR3 nucleotides: TGTGCCAGCAGCTCTACACCGGGGTTTGGGGCTTTCTTT. This translates into CASSSTPGFGAFF.

The rearrangement links TRBV9 to TRBJ1-2; possible D gene TRBD1, 5 bases. CDR1 is SGDLS and CDR2 is YYNGEE in the germline V gene. This CDR3 comprises 15 residues. Between the trimmed V and J ends, which lost 0 bases and 2 bases, there was a span of 11 bases. CDR3 loop: CASSVGRALNYGYTF. In DNA form, the CDR3 reads TGTGCCAGCAGCGTAGGCAGGGCGCTGAACTATGGCTACACCTTC.

Turning to this clone: Different DNA sequences within this sample yield the same CDR3. This rearrangement joins TRBV7-9 to TRBJ2-3; D not resolved. The CDR3 spans 14 residues. Germline lookup yields CDR1 SEHNR and CDR2 FQNEAQ (reference sequence). V lost 1 base, J lost 2 bases, and 7 bases lay in between. The CDR3 sequence is CASSLVSSTDTQYF. The CDR3, as DNA: TGTGCCAGCAGCTTAGTCTCCTCCACAGATACGCAGTATTTT.

This sequence joins TRBV13 and TRBJ2-3, with TRBD1 identical over 12 bases. J was trimmed by 6 bases and V by 5 bases; bases with no gene match: 6. The CDR3 is 15 residues long. CDR1 PRHDT and CDR2 FYEKMQ come from the germline V gene (reference sequence). The CDR3 sequence is CASSGRDRGLDTQYF. DNA for the CDR3: TGTGCCAGCAGCGGCCGGGACAGGGGGCTCGATACGCAGTATTTT. Looking up the rest from reference TRBV13 and TRBJ2-3 gives the full variable domain: AAGVIQSPRHLIKEKRETATLKCYPIPRHDTVYWYQQGPGQDPQFLISFYEKMQSDKGSIPDRFSAQQFSDYHSELNMSSLELGDSALYFCASSGRDRGLDTQYFGPGTRLTVL.

The J gene is TRBJ1-4, the V gene TRBV18; D is perhaps TRBD1 (6 bases). Deletions cut 6 bases from V and 6 bases from J, with 14 bases between. This CDR3 spans 14 amino acids. From germline, CDR1 is KGHSH and CDR2 LQKENI. The CDR3 sequence: CASSDLGGDEKLFF. The CDR3 DNA is TGTGCCAGCTCGGACTTAGGGGGTGATGAAAAACTGTTTTTT.

The chain employs TRBV25-1 and TRBJ2-7; a possible D gene is TRBD1 (6 bases). CDR1 and CDR2 from the germline V gene are MGHDK and SYGVNS. The CDR3 contains 12 residues. V was clipped by 7 bases and J by 6 bases, with 13 bases between them. The CDR3 DNA reads TGTGCCAGCACTAAAGGACAGCTCGAGCAGTACTTC. This translates into CASTKGQLEQYF.

The rearrangement links TRBV11-1 to TRBJ1-5; no clear D. V lost 3 bases and J 5 bases, leaving 8 bases between the germline ends. Germline loops: CDR1 SGHAT, CDR2 FQDESV (reference sequence). This CDR3 is built from 13 residues. The CDR3 bases are TGTGCCAGCAGCTTTTACCCGGATCAGCCCCAGCATTTT. Its protein is CASSFYPDQPQHF.

The rearrangement joins TRBV13 to TRBJ1-6; 8 nucleotides line up with TRBD1. V dropped 5 bases and J dropped 8; count of bases not matched to a gene: 2. The CDR3 runs to 13 residues. Looked up from germline, CDR1 is PRHDT and CDR2 is FYEKMQ (reference sequence). Written as DNA, the CDR3 is TGTGCCAGCAGCCAGGACAGGGATTCACCCCTCCACTTT. Its translation: CASSQDRDSPLHF.

The chain combines TRBV2 with TRBJ1-2; 9 nucleotides agree with TRBD1. The J segment lost 4 bases and the V segment lost 6 bases, leaving 6 bases of the junction unmatched. The CDR3 runs 14 residues. The germline V gene encodes CDR1 SNHLY and CDR2 FYNNEI. For the CDR3, the DNA is TGTGCCAGCAGAAACCGGACAGGGGCCTATGGCTACACCTTC. This sequence encodes CASRNRTGAYGYTF. The variable domain in full, completed from reference TRBV2 and TRBJ1-2, reads EPEVTQTPSHQVTQMGQEVILRCVPISNHLYFYWYRQILGQKVEFLVSFYNNEISEKSEIFDDQFSVERPDGSNFTLKIRSTKLEDSAMYFCASRNRTGAYGYTFGSGTRLTVV.

The chain carries TRBV9 and TRBJ2-1; D not resolved. Per the germline V gene, CDR1 is SGDLS and CDR2 is YYNGEE. Trimming left V 0 bases short and J 9 bases short, with 22 bases between. This CDR3 is built from 17 residues. The CDR3 DNA is TGTGCCAGCAGCGTAGCTCCCCCGGTTCCCGCCGGCGGTGAGCAGTTCTTC. Protein: CASSVAPPVPAGGEQFF.

This chain uses TRBV2 with TRBJ1-6, with D perhaps matching TRBD1 (5 bases). The CDR3 has 13 amino acids. Between the trimmed V and J ends, which lost 1 base and 10 bases, there was a span of 8 bases. The germline gives CDR1 SNHLY, CDR2 FYNNEI. CDR3 bases: TGTGCCAGCAGTGAAGTAGGGGCCTCACCCCTCCACTTT. It encodes CASSEVGASPLHF.

CDR3 DNA: TGTGCCAGCAGTTACAGGCTAGTAACAGATACGCAGTATTTT. It encodes CASSYRLVTDTQYF. The chain joins TRBV6-5 to TRBJ2-3; D remains ambiguous. The germline V gene encodes CDR1 MNHEY and CDR2 SVGAGI. V lost 2 bases and J lost 3, with 9 bases in between. The CDR3 covers 14 residues.

V is TRBV7-2 and J is TRBJ1-1; 7 nucleotides line up with TRBD1. Germline V CDR1 and CDR2: SGHTA, FQGNSA. The CDR3 covers 14 residues. Trimming took 2 bases from V and 0 from J; bases not matched to a gene: 0. The CDR3 spells CASSLRGLNTEAFF. The CDR3 DNA follows: TGTGCCAGCAGCTTAAGGGGGCTGAACACTGAAGCTTTCTTT. The entire variable domain, with the rest obtained from reference TRBV7-2 and TRBJ1-1, is as follows: GAGVSQSPSNKVTEKGKDVELRCDPISGHTALYWYRQSLGQGLEFLIYFQGNSAPDKSGLPSDRFSAERTGGSVSTLTIQRTQQEDSAVYLCASSLRGLNTEAFFGQGTRLTVV.

This clone appeared once. The V call is TRBV19, the J call TRBJ2-3, with TRBD1 matching 7 bases. Germline V CDR1 and CDR2: LNHDA, SQIVND (reference sequence). The CDR3 runs to 16 residues. Trimming at V came to 4 bases and at J to 0 bases, leaving 7 bases not matched to a gene. CDR3 in DNA: TGTGCCAGTAGTACACGGACAGGACAAAGCACAGATACGCAGTATTTT. Encoded protein: CASSTRTGQSTDTQYF.

This chain links TRBV12-3 or TRBV12-4 with TRBJ2-5, with D possibly being TRBD2 (5 bases). This CDR3 has 13 amino acids. The ends were cut back, 7 bases at V and 5 bases at J, with 14 bases in the middle. The CDR3 DNA sequence: TGTGCCAGCACTCCTACTAGTGGGGAGACCCAGTACTTC. It translates to CASTPTSGETQYF.

This clone was found once. The chain couples TRBV9 to TRBJ2-7, with a tentative D call TRBD1 (5 bases). Germline CDR1 reads SGDLS; CDR2 reads YYNGEE. This CDR3 contains 14 residues. Trimming cost V 0 bases and J 5 bases, with 12 bases left between them. CDR3 nucleotide sequence: TGTGCCAGCAGCGTAGGTAGGGGAAGCCACGAGCAGTACTTC. Translated, it gives CASSVGRGSHEQYF.

The chain couples TRBV5-1 to TRBJ2-5, with 8 bases that match TRBD1. Germline CDR1 and CDR2: SGHRS and YFSETQ. V was pared by 3 bases and J by 4 bases, with 8 bases of the junction left unmatched. The CDR3 sequence is 15 residues long. As DNA, the CDR3 is TGCGCCAGCAGCTACGCTCTTGGACAGGGAGAGACCCAGTACTTC. It specifies CASSYALGQGETQYF. Drawing the rest from reference TRBV5-1 and TRBJ2-5, the complete variable domain is KAGVTQTPRYLIKTRGQQVTLSCSPISGHRSVSWYQQTPGQGLQFLFEYFSETQRNKGNFPGRFSGRQFSNSRSEMNVSTLELGDSALYLCASSYALGQGETQYFGPGTRLLVL.